These T cell receptor beta chains were read from a single sample in a study of PD-L1 blockade in urothelial cancer. Here immunoSEQ multiplex PCR was the method, and the copy in TCRdb shows in-frame clones only, minus some. The sample includes more than 60,000 clones, about 88% of them seen just once. The material was PBMCs, obtained around atezolizumab (anti-PD-L1) treatment. These receptors originate from a man in his fifties or sixties with urothelial cancer. Both conserved end residues are part of each CDR3. The D gene is left open where the match is weak. Clone size is given for some rows only: seen once, a few or many times, or a class if the clone is expanded.

V gene,J gene,D gene,clone size,CDR3 protein,CDR3 DNA
TRBV5-4,TRBJ1-6,.,.,CASSPGGGRGSPLHF,TGTGCCAGCAGCCCGGGAGGGGGGCGCGGGTCACCCCTCCACTTT
TRBV14,TRBJ1-3,.,.,CASSQDLGNTIYF,TGTGCCAGCAGCCAAGATCTAGGAAACACCATATATTTT
TRBV11-3,TRBJ1-6,TRBD1,.,CASSLARGQRSPLHF,TGTGCCAGCAGCTTAGCCAGGGGGCAAAGATCACCCCTCCACTTT
TRBV29-1,TRBJ1-1,.,once,CSVRGLARDTIPNTEAFF,TGCAGCGTCCGTGGTTTAGCCCGGGACACCATCCCGAACACTGAAGCTTTCTTT
TRBV5-5,TRBJ1-1,TRBD1,.,CASSPRVPGQSNTEAFF,TGTGCCAGCAGCCCCCGCGTCCCGGGACAGTCGAACACTGAAGCTTTCTTT
TRBV7-3,TRBJ1-5,.,.,CASSLNRDQPQHF,TGTGCCAGCAGCTTAAACAGGGATCAGCCCCAGCATTTT
TRBV4-1,TRBJ2-1,.,.,CASSNDVRPFVSQFF,TGCGCCAGCAGCAACGACGTGAGGCCGTTCGTTTCGCAGTTCTTC
TRBV5-1,TRBJ1-2,.,.,CASSPDRTNYGYTF,TGCGCCAGCAGCCCCGACAGGACTAACTATGGCTACACCTTC
TRBV7-3,TRBJ2-1,.,.,CASSLDYRPYNEQFF,TGTGCCAGCAGCTTAGACTATCGCCCCTACAATGAGCAGTTCTTC
TRBV4-3,TRBJ2-7,TRBD1,.,CASSLGAGQGWEQYF,TGCGCCAGCAGCCTCGGCGCGGGACAGGGGTGGGAGCAGTACTTC
TRBV7-6,TRBJ2-2,.,.,CASSLGAGDTGELFF,TGTGCCAGCAGCCTTGGGGCAGGAGACACCGGGGAGCTGTTTTTT
TRBV18,TRBJ2-7,TRBD1,.,CASSPRTGGTYEQYF,TGTGCCAGCTCACCACGTACAGGGGGCACCTACGAGCAGTACTTC
TRBV4-3,TRBJ2-1,TRBD1,.,CASSHTGAYNEQFF,TGCGCCAGCAGCCACACAGGGGCGTACAATGAGCAGTTCTTC
TRBV7-7,TRBJ2-5,.,.,CASSPRVRETQYF,TGTGCTAGCAGCCCACGGGTCAGAGAGACCCAGTACTTC
TRBV7-2,TRBJ1-2,.,once,CASSWTREYGYTF,TGTGCCAGCAGCTGGACGAGGGAGTATGGCTACACCTTC
TRBV15,TRBJ2-7,TRBD1,.,CATSSHLTGTPFEQYF,TGTGCCACCAGCAGTCACCTGACAGGGACCCCCTTCGAGCAGTACTTC
TRBV9,TRBJ1-1,TRBD1,.,CASSLAGTATEAFF,TGTGCCAGCAGCTTAGCCGGGACAGCGACTGAAGCTTTCTTT
TRBV6-5,TRBJ1-2,.,once,CASSYSNSYGYTF,TGTGCCAGCAGTTACTCGAACAGCTATGGCTACACCTTC
TRBV5-5,TRBJ2-2,TRBD2,.,CASRGGLAATNTGELFF,TGTGCCAGCAGGGGCGGTCTAGCGGCAACGAACACCGGGGAGCTGTTTTTT
TRBV9,TRBJ2-3,TRBD2,.,CASSPGLAGTDTQYF,TGTGCCAGCAGCCCCGGACTAGCGGGGACAGATACGCAGTATTTT
TRBV27,TRBJ2-6,.,.,CASRGRVSGANVLTF,TGTGCCAGCAGGGGCAGGGTGTCTGGGGCCAACGTCCTGACTTTC
TRBV5-1,TRBJ1-4,.,.,CASSLGDTGENEKLFF,TGCGCCAGCAGCCTTGGTGACACCGGGGAAAATGAAAAACTGTTTTTT
TRBV6-1,TRBJ1-5,.,.,CASSEDSGYAGNQPQHF,TGTGCCAGCAGTGAAGATTCGGGGTATGCGGGCAATCAGCCCCAGCATTTT
TRBV11-3,TRBJ2-7,TRBD2,.,CASSLVASGPTYEQYF,TGTGCCAGCAGCTTAGTCGCTAGCGGCCCTACCTACGAGCAGTACTTC
TRBV27,TRBJ2-1,.,.,CASSLEASSCNEQFF,TGTGCCAGCAGTTTAGAGGCTAGCAGCTGCAATGAGCAGTTCTTC
TRBV9,TRBJ1-2,.,once,CASSVNRASGYTF,TGTGCCAGCAGCGTCAACAGGGCGAGTGGCTACACCTTC
TRBV9,TRBJ2-1,TRBD1,.,CASSMGQGYNEQFF,TGTGCCAGCAGCATGGGACAGGGCTACAATGAGCAGTTCTTC
TRBV11-2,TRBJ1-1,.,few,CASSLGPGNTEAFF,TGTGCCAGCAGCTTAGGACCGGGGAACACTGAAGCTTTCTTT
TRBV30,TRBJ1-5,.,.,CAWSSHSGQPQHF,TGTGCCTGGAGTTCTCACTCGGGTCAGCCCCAGCATTTT
TRBV7-9,TRBJ1-6,.,.,CASSLEQYNSPLHF,TGTGCCAGCAGCTTAGAACAGTATAATTCACCCCTCCACTTT
TRBV5-4,TRBJ2-7,.,few,CASSLAGVRAYEQYF,TGTGCCAGCAGCTTGGCCGGGGTACGGGCCTACGAGCAGTACTTC
TRBV4-1,TRBJ2-2,.,.,CASSQGALATNTGELFF,TGCGCCAGCAGCCAAGGGGCTCTGGCAACAAACACCGGGGAGCTGTTTTTT
TRBV9,TRBJ1-2,TRBD1,.,CASSVARTGVYGYTF,TGTGCCAGCAGCGTGGCCCGGACAGGGGTATATGGCTACACCTTC
TRBV5-8,TRBJ1-5,.,.,CASSAFPYSPQSNQPQHF,TGTGCCAGCAGCGCGTTTCCCTACAGCCCCCAGAGCAATCAGCCCCAGCATTTT
TRBV19,TRBJ1-4,TRBD1,.,CASSASGGPNEKLFF,TGTGCCAGTAGTGCATCAGGGGGCCCGAATGAAAAACTGTTTTTT
TRBV11-2,TRBJ2-3,TRBD2,.,CASSHTSGRLGTQYF,TGTGCCAGCAGCCATACTAGCGGGCGTTTGGGTACGCAGTATTTT
TRBV28,TRBJ1-4,TRBD1,.,CASRGQGFINPTNEKLFF,TGTGCCAGCAGGGGACAGGGTTTTATCAACCCAACTAATGAAAAACTGTTTTTT
TRBV19,TRBJ1-5,.,.,CASSPRQPNQPQHF,TGTGCCAGTAGTCCCAGACAACCCAATCAGCCCCAGCATTTT
TRBV28,TRBJ2-3,.,once,CASHTYITDTQYF,TGTGCCAGCCACACATACATAACAGATACGCAGTATTTT
TRBV2,TRBJ2-2,TRBD2,.,CASSGSGLAGQNTGELFF,TGTGCCAGCAGTGGATCGGGACTAGCGGGACAAAACACCGGGGAGCTGTTTTTT
TRBV7-9,TRBJ2-5,TRBD2,.,CASSFGGGQVETQYF,TGTGCCAGCAGCTTTGGCGGGGGGCAGGTGGAGACCCAGTACTTC
TRBV2,TRBJ2-2,.,.,CASSEALGQIDAGELFF,TGTGCCAGCAGTGAAGCTTTGGGCCAAATTGACGCCGGGGAGCTGTTTTTT
TRBV5-4,TRBJ1-2,TRBD1,.,CASSLEAWDRGWSYGYTF,TGTGCCAGCAGCTTGGAAGCGTGGGACAGGGGCTGGAGCTATGGCTACACCTTC
TRBV28,TRBJ1-3,.,.,CASSLTDSGNTIYF,TGTGCCAGCAGTTTAACAGACTCTGGAAACACCATATATTTT
TRBV28,TRBJ1-1,.,.,CASIRPGDAFLEAFF,TGTGCCAGCATCCGGCCAGGCGATGCATTTCTTGAAGCTTTCTTT
TRBV7-3,TRBJ2-1,TRBD1,few,CASSLSPGQGLNEQFF,TGTGCCAGCAGCTTATCACCAGGACAGGGGCTTAATGAGCAGTTCTTC
TRBV7-9,TRBJ1-4,.,.,CASSLLWAAGEKLFF,TGTGCCAGCAGCTTATTATGGGCCGCGGGTGAAAAACTGTTTTTT
TRBV28,TRBJ1-1,.,.,CASSSTGNTEAFF,TGTGCCAGCAGTTCCACGGGGAACACTGAAGCTTTCTTT
TRBV11-3,TRBJ2-1,.,.,CASSPGFSYNEQFF,TGTGCCAGCAGCCCAGGGTTCTCCTACAATGAGCAGTTCTTC
TRBV5-6,TRBJ2-1,TRBD2,.,CASSLGGGFKFF,TGTGCCAGCAGCTTGGGGGGGGGTTTCAAATTCTTC
TRBV6-6,TRBJ2-7,.,.,CASRAAGLGEQYF,TGTGCCAGCAGGGCGGCGGGGCTTGGCGAGCAGTACTTC
TRBV2,TRBJ1-5,.,.,CASSESRRPQHF,TGTGCCAGCAGTGAATCGCGGAGGCCCCAGCATTTT
TRBV5-1,TRBJ1-1,.,.,CASSPSGQEAFF,TGCGCCAGCAGCCCTTCCGGACAGGAAGCTTTCTTT
TRBV7-3,TRBJ2-1,.,once,CASSLGGAHNEQFF,TGTGCCAGCAGCTTAGGGGGGGCCCACAATGAGCAGTTCTTC